This entry concerns a single T cell receptor beta chain. Trimming took off 3 bases at V and 4 bases at J, with 12 bases between the two ends. The germline V gene encodes CDR1 DFQATT and CDR2 SNEGSKA (reference sequence). The length of the CDR3 is 13 residues. This entry is derived from a study of read filtering for tumor transcriptome and immune sequencing. About the study: R-ISS stage counts were under ten for I, roughly 16 for II, 6 or 7 for III.

The library was built from roughly 400 ng RNA with molecular barcoded adaptors for alpha/delta and beta/gamma chains. One entry per CDR3 protein results from TCRdb running MiXCR on the reads. The sample shows 94,000 or so distinct CDR3 sequences, 9% to 15% of them seen only once. The sample consisted of a population of CD138-negative cells sorted from bone marrow. The chain joins TRBV20-1 to TRBJ1-1; the D is unclear. The receptor's source is a donor at least 40 years old with multiple myeloma. CDR3 sequence reads: CSASHWRGTEAFF. The DNA of the CDR3 is TGCAGTGCTAGTCATTGGCGGGGCACTGAAGCTTTCTTT.